Below are 16 T cell receptor beta chains sequenced from a single sample in a study of immune heterogeneity within non-small cell lung tumors. TCR beta CDR3 was amplified by multiplex PCR using 32 V and 13 J primers. TCRdb processed the multiplex PCR reads anew with MiXCR; each CDR3 protein has one entry. The sample gives over 2,500 distinct CDR3 sequences, about 45% of which show up once; 7% to 10% is in the top ten. Template input was genomic DNA from bulk tumor (about 600 ng per sample). From each primary tumor, several far-apart biopsies were obtained during surgery. Curative surgical treatment was performed in patients who had newly diagnosed, untreated non-small cell lung cancer. Sequenced input: lung tumor tissue. The source is a woman between 55 and 75 years old with non-small cell lung cancer.

This clonotype was detected a few times. V gene TRBV12-3 or TRBV12-4 combines with J gene TRBJ2-2, with 9 positions matching TRBD2. CDR3 size: 16 residues. V was clipped by 6 bases and J by 6 bases; unmatched bases: 11. CDR3 sequence (DNA): TGTGCCAGCAGACGTACCTCGGCGGGAGGGCCCGGGGAGCTGTTTTTT. Protein sequence: CASRRTSAGGPGELFF.

The gene calls are TRBV7-9 and TRBJ2-6; 9 positions match TRBD1. This CDR3 is 16 amino acids long. Trimming cost V 3 bases and J 4 bases; bases outside gene matches: 4. Germline lookup yields CDR1 SEHNR and CDR2 FQNEAQ (reference sequence). CDR3 DNA sequence: TGTGCCAGCAGCTTCGGACAGGGGTCAGGGGCCAACGTCCTGACTTTC. Translated, it gives CASSFGQGSGANVLTF. The whole variable domain, remainder taken from reference TRBV7-9 and TRBJ2-6, is DTGVSQNPRHKITKRGQNVTFRCDPISEHNRLYWYRQTLGQGPEFLTYFQNEAQLEKSRLLSDRFSAERPKGSFSTLEIQRTEQGDSAMYLCASSFGQGSGANVLTFGAGSRLTVL.

The V and J genes are TRBV7-2 and TRBJ2-6, with D tentatively TRBD2 (7 bases). CDR1 is SGHTA and CDR2 is FQGNSA in the germline V gene. With 7 bases removed from V and 2 bases from J, the gap between germline ends came to 21 bases. The CDR3 runs 18 residues. This CDR3 is CASIPWEGGGPGANVLTF. CDR3 sequence (DNA): TGTGCCAGCATCCCCTGGGAGGGCGGGGGCCCTGGGGCCAACGTCCTGACTTTC.

This clonotype was observed a handful of times. V is TRBV27 and J is TRBJ2-3, with 10 bases that match TRBD2. The CDR3 has 16 residues. After removal of 4 bases from V and 1 base from J, the junction contained 5 bases not matched to a gene. Germline assignment: CDR1 MNHEY and CDR2 SMNVEV (reference sequence). This chain's CDR3 is CASSSRLAGGTDTQYF. DNA of the CDR3: TGTGCCAGCAGTTCCAGACTAGCGGGTGGCACAGATACGCAGTATTTT.

The rearrangement links TRBV28 to TRBJ1-6, with TRBD1 matching 10 bases. Per the germline V gene, CDR1 is MDHEN and CDR2 is SYDVKM. The CDR3 spans 17 residues. V was pared by 7 bases and J by 0 bases, with 6 bases of the junction left unmatched. CDR3 nucleotide sequence: TGTGCCAGCACCAGGGACAGGGGACGCTCCTATAATTCACCCCTCCACTTT. Translating gives CASTRDRGRSYNSPLHF.

This clonotype is categorized as medium-sized. This rearrangement joins TRBV30 to TRBJ2-7, with a tentative D call TRBD2 (5 bases). The CDR3 length is 13 residues. CDR1 and CDR2 (germline): GTSNPN, SVGIG (reference sequence). V dropped 4 bases and J dropped 7 bases, with 17 bases sitting between them. This CDR3 reads CAWTGSWRGEQYF. The CDR3 DNA is TGTGCCTGGACCGGGTCCTGGAGAGGGGAGCAGTACTTC.

The rearrangement uses TRBV9 and TRBJ2-7; D gene uncertain. Trimming took 5 bases from V and 0 from J, leaving 12 bases between them. The germline gives CDR1 SGDLS, CDR2 YYNGEE. The CDR3 consists of 14 residues. The CDR3 spells CASSRTASSYEQYF. The CDR3 nucleotides read TGTGCCAGCAGTAGGACCGCGAGCTCCTACGAGCAGTACTTC.

The rearrangement links TRBV6-2 or TRBV6-3 to TRBJ2-5, with a tentative D call TRBD1 (5 bases). V shed 5 bases and J shed 6 bases, with 10 bases lying between them. CDR1 is MNHEY, CDR2 SVGEGT, per germline. CDR3 length equals 12 residues. The CDR3 bases are TGTGCCAGCAGTCAGGGCGGAAAGACCCAGTACTTC. Its translation is CASSQGGKTQYF.

This clonotype occurred a few times. The J gene is TRBJ2-7, the V gene TRBV9; D is tentatively TRBD1 or TRBD2 (6 bases each). Germline V lookup: CDR1 SGDLS, CDR2 YYNGEE. The CDR3 is 15 amino acids. Trimming left V 4 bases short and J 2 bases short, with 16 bases between. The CDR3 DNA follows: TGTGCCAGCAGCAAAACAGGGAGGACTACCTACGAGCAGTACTTC. Encoded protein: CASSKTGRTTYEQYF.

The rearrangement uses TRBV7-8 and TRBJ1-1; D not resolved. The V gene's germline CDR1 is SGHVS and CDR2 FQNEAQ. Deletions cut 1 base from V and 0 bases from J, with 6 bases between. The CDR3 runs 14 residues. The CDR3 sequence: CASSLEAVNTEAFF. The DNA of the CDR3 is TGTGCCAGCAGCTTAGAGGCGGTGAACACTGAAGCTTTCTTT.

The chain joins TRBV20-1 to TRBJ2-1; D uncertain. There are 13 residues in the CDR3. V was trimmed by 1 base and J by 6 bases, leaving 10 bases between them. Germline-derived CDR1 and CDR2 are DFQATT and SNEGSKA (reference sequence). The CDR3 bases are TGCAGTGCTAGAGGGCGTTTGCGCAATGAGCAGTTCTTC. Protein: CSARGRLRNEQFF.

In its sample, this clonotype was seen once. The chain has TRBV30 and TRBJ1-1, with D hard to call. This CDR3 has 14 residues. The germline V gene encodes CDR1 GTSNPN and CDR2 SVGIG (reference sequence). The germline V and J ends were trimmed by 2 bases and 7 bases, with 17 bases remaining between them. For the CDR3, the DNA is TGTGCCTGGAGTTCGGGTCGCTCGTGGGGTGAAGCTTTCTTT. Protein product: CAWSSGRSWGEAFF.

The J gene is TRBJ1-4, the V gene TRBV6-2 or TRBV6-3, with no clear D. The V end was cut by 6 bases, the J end by 0 bases, with 8 bases between. The germline CDR1 and CDR2 sequences are MNHEY and SVGEGT. This CDR3 spans 14 amino acids. The CDR3 nucleotides are TGTGCCAGCAGGCCGATTGCAACTAATGAAAAACTGTTTTTT. This sequence encodes CASRPIATNEKLFF.

A few counts support this clonotype. V is TRBV12-3 or TRBV12-4 and J is TRBJ2-1; 14 bases fit TRBD2. The ends lost 4 bases at V and 8 bases at J; junction bases unmatched: 4. This CDR3 is built from 15 residues. The CDR3 region has the DNA TGTGCCAGCAGTTCCCCGGGACTAGCGGGGGATGAGCAGTTCTTC. Translation: CASSSPGLAGDEQFF.

V gene TRBV2 combines with J gene TRBJ2-2; either TRBD1 or TRBD2 may supply D (5 bases each). The ends were cut back, 6 bases at V and 3 bases at J, with 8 bases in the middle. The CDR3 is 13 amino acids. The germline gives CDR1 SNHLY, CDR2 FYNNEI. The CDR3 DNA follows: TGTGCCAGCAGCCGGGACCACACCGGGGAGCTGTTTTTT. Amino acid sequence: CASSRDHTGELFF.

This clonotype appeared a single time. This clone may be a read error of a much larger clone one base away. The rearrangement uses TRBV12-3 or TRBV12-4 and TRBJ2-2; 12 bases map to TRBD2. This CDR3 has 19 residues. CDR3 region: CASSYLTGLAGANTVELFF. The CDR3 nucleotides read TGTGCCAGCAGTTACCTAACGGGACTAGCGGGCGCGAACACCGTGGAGCTGTTTTTT.